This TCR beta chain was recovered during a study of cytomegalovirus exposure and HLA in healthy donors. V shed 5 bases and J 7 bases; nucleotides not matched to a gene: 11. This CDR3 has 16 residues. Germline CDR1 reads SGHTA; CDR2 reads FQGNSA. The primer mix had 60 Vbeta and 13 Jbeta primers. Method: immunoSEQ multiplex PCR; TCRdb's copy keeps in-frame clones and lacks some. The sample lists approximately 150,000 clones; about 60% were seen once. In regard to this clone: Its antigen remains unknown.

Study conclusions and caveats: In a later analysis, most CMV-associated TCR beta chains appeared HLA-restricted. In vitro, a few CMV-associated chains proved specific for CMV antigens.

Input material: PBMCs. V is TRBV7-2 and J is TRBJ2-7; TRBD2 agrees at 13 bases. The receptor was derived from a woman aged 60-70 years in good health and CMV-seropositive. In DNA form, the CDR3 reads TGTGCCAGCAGCCCACGACCGGGACTAGCGGGATGGGAGCAGTACTTC. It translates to CASSPRPGLAGWEQYF.